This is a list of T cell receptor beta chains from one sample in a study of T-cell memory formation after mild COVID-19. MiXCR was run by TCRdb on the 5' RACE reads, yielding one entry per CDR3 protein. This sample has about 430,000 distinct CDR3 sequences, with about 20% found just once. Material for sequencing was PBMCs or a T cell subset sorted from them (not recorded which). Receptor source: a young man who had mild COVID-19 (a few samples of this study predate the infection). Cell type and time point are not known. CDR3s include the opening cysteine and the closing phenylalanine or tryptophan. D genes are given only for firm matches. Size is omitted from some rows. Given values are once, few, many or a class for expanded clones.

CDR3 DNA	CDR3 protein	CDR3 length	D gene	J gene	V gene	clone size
TGTGCCAGCAGCCAACTTACAGCGAACACTGAAGCTTTCTTT	CASSQLTANTEAFF	14	-	TRBJ1-1	TRBV7-9	-
TGTGCCAGCAGTTACTCCGCCTTTGCGGGGGGACCAGATACGCAGTATTTT	CASSYSAFAGGPDTQYF	17	TRBD2	TRBJ2-3	TRBV6-5	few
TGCGCCAGCAGCCACGGATTGAACACCGGGGAGCTGTTTTTT	CASSHGLNTGELFF	14	-	TRBJ2-2	TRBV4-3	-
TGTGCCAGCGGCCCTCGGGGGGCGACAGATACGCAGTATTTT	CASGPRGATDTQYF	14	-	TRBJ2-3	TRBV12-3/TRBV12-4	-
TGTGCCAGCATGGAACCCGGGCAGGCTCTATCGTTC	CASMEPGQALSF	12	-	TRBJ1-2	TRBV3-1	few
TGCAGTGCTTACTCGTCCAACTATGGCTACACCTTC	CSAYSSNYGYTF	12	-	TRBJ1-2	TRBV20-1	-
TGTGCAGGGAAGCTGGGGGCAGGTAGCAATCAGCCCCAGCATTTT	CAGKLGAGSNQPQHF	15	-	TRBJ1-5	TRBV7-8	few
TGCGCCAGCAGCCAAGAGCCTAGCGGGGCCACAGATACGCAGTATTTT	CASSQEPSGATDTQYF	16	TRBD2	TRBJ2-3	TRBV4-1	many
TGCGCCAGCAAGGGTCCAGGGCTCGACGGGGAGCTGTTTTTT	CASKGPGLDGELFF	14	-	TRBJ2-2	TRBV5-1	few
TGTGCCAGCAGTTGGCCCGGGACAACCGCCTACGAGCAGTACTTC	CASSWPGTTAYEQYF	15	-	TRBJ2-7	TRBV27	-
TGCGCCAGCAGCCCACAGTATGACAGGGACATCGGGTCCTACGAGCAGTACTTC	CASSPQYDRDIGSYEQYF	18	TRBD1	TRBJ2-7	TRBV4-3	few
TGTGCCAGCAGTTATGGGGGGACGCAGCCCCAGCATTTT	CASSYGGTQPQHF	13	-	TRBJ1-5	TRBV6-5	many
TGTGCCAGCAACCGACAGGGGAACGAGCAGTACTTC	CASNRQGNEQYF	12	TRBD1	TRBJ2-7	TRBV3-1	many
TGTGCCAGTGGACAGCCCCAAGGAAACATTCAGTACTTC	CASGQPQGNIQYF	13	-	TRBJ2-4	TRBV6-5	many
TGCGCCAGCAGCTGGGACAGGGGTAACACTGAAGCTTTCTTT	CASSWDRGNTEAFF	14	TRBD1	TRBJ1-1	TRBV5-1	-
TGTGCCAGCAGCTTGGGAGGCGTGGGCTTGCTCTCCTACGAGCAGTACTTC	CASSLGGVGLLSYEQYF	17	-	TRBJ2-7	TRBV5-4	-
TGTGCCAGCAGTTACGGCGACAGGTCACCATATAATTCACCCCTCCACTTT	CASSYGDRSPYNSPLHF	17	-	TRBJ1-6	TRBV6-5	once
TGTGCCAGCAGCGTAGTACCGGACTCGAACACCGGGGAGCTGTTTTTT	CASSVVPDSNTGELFF	16	-	TRBJ2-2	TRBV9	once
TGTGCCAGCAGTTCAGGGGCTGCGGGAAACACCATATATTTT	CASSSGAAGNTIYF	14	-	TRBJ1-3	TRBV6-5	few
TGTGCCAGCCGGGCCAAAACCCTCTCCTACAATGAGCAGTTCTTC	CASRAKTLSYNEQFF	15	-	TRBJ2-1	TRBV7-2	once
TGCGCCAGCAGCCCCGGGACAGAAGGCAATCAGCCCCAGCATTTT	CASSPGTEGNQPQHF	15	TRBD1	TRBJ1-5	TRBV5-1	-
TGTGCCAGCAGACTAGGACAGGACAATGAGCAGTTCTTC	CASRLGQDNEQFF	13	TRBD1	TRBJ2-1	TRBV12-3/TRBV12-4	few
TGTGCCAGCAGCCCGACAGGGAGGGTGGAAGCTTTCTTT	CASSPTGRVEAFF	13	TRBD1	TRBJ1-1	TRBV6-2/TRBV6-3	-
TGTGCCAGCAGCGTGGACGGGGGGCATGGAAACACCATATATTTT	CASSVDGGHGNTIYF	15	-	TRBJ1-3	TRBV7-2	few
TGTGCCAGCAGCGTAGATCCGGGGTTCGGTGAAAAACTGTTTTTT	CASSVDPGFGEKLFF	15	-	TRBJ1-4	TRBV9	-
TGTGCCAGCAGCTTAGCGCCGAGGAGCGGTGAGCAGTTCTTC	CASSLAPRSGEQFF	14	-	TRBJ2-1	TRBV7-2	-
TGCAGTGCTCAGCAGAGTAACTATGGCTACACCTTC	CSAQQSNYGYTF	12	-	TRBJ1-2	TRBV20-1	-
TGTGCCAGCAGCCGTGCCTCGGTGGGGGATGAGCAGTTCTTC	CASSRASVGDEQFF	14	-	TRBJ2-1	TRBV7-2	-
TGTGCCAGCTCACGTGGACCAGTGATACGTCAGCCCCAGCATTTT	CASSRGPVIRQPQHF	15	-	TRBJ1-5	TRBV18	-
TGCAGTGCTAGCGGAGGATTGGGGGGCAATCAGCCCCAGCATTTT	CSASGGLGGNQPQHF	15	-	TRBJ1-5	TRBV20-1	few
TGTGCCAGCAGCATGGACGTCACAGATACGCAGTATTTT	CASSMDVTDTQYF	13	-	TRBJ2-3	TRBV5-4	-
TGTGCCAGCAGCCCCCTACAGGGGAACACCGGGGAGCTGTTTTTT	CASSPLQGNTGELFF	15	-	TRBJ2-2	TRBV14	many
TGTGCCAGCAGCGGGAGGAACTATGGCTACACCTTC	CASSGRNYGYTF	12	-	TRBJ1-2	TRBV7-2	few
TGCAGTGCTGGTTTGACAGTTAGTTTCGGTGGCTACACCTTC	CSAGLTVSFGGYTF	14	-	TRBJ1-2	TRBV20-1	-
TGTGCCAGCAGCTTACCTGCGGGGGGGCCCATCAATGAGCAGTTCTTC	CASSLPAGGPINEQFF	16	TRBD2	TRBJ2-1	TRBV7-9	-
TGTGCCAGCAGCAAGACCCCCGGGGAGACCCAGTACTTC	CASSKTPGETQYF	13	-	TRBJ2-5	TRBV9	-
TGTGCCAGCAGTTCTCCTACAGATACGCAGTATTTT	CASSSPTDTQYF	12	-	TRBJ2-3	TRBV7-2	few
TGTGCCAGCAGTTTTTTCGGACAGGGAGTTCCTGAAGCTTTCTTT	CASSFFGQGVPEAFF	15	TRBD1	TRBJ1-1	TRBV12-3/TRBV12-4	-
TGTGCCAGCAGCACGAGACTAGCGGGGGAACCCACAGATACGCAGTATTTT	CASSTRLAGEPTDTQYF	17	TRBD2	TRBJ2-3	TRBV7-2	many
TGTGCCAGCAGCTCCGAACAGCCCCAGCATTTT	CASSSEQPQHF	11	-	TRBJ1-5	TRBV6-6	many
TGCGCCAGCAGCCGCGGACAGGGGGCGAGACAGCCCCAGCATTTT	CASSRGQGARQPQHF	15	TRBD1	TRBJ1-5	TRBV4-1	-
TGTGCCAGCAGCTTAGCGCGCATTCCCAATCAGCCCCAGCATTTT	CASSLARIPNQPQHF	15	-	TRBJ1-5	TRBV7-8	-